This T cell receptor (beta chain) was observed in a study of blood T cell repertoires in COVID-19. The J segment lost 5 bases and the V segment lost 5 bases, leaving 7 bases of the junction unmatched. The V gene's germline CDR1 is SGHVS and CDR2 FNYEAQ. CDR3 length: 14 residues. This clone is a singleton in its sample. Method: immunoSEQ multiplex PCR; TCRdb's copy keeps in-frame clones and lacks some. Among about 110,000 clones listed, about 90% were seen once. The rearrangement joins TRBV7-6 to TRBJ1-1, with 8 bases lining up with TRBD1. The sequencing input was peripheral blood. The clonotype comes from a man aged 40-50 years with active or convalescent COVID-19. For the CDR3, the DNA is TGTGCCAGCAGCCCAGGACAGGGTAGTACTGAAGCTTTCTTT. It translates to CASSPGQGSTEAFF.